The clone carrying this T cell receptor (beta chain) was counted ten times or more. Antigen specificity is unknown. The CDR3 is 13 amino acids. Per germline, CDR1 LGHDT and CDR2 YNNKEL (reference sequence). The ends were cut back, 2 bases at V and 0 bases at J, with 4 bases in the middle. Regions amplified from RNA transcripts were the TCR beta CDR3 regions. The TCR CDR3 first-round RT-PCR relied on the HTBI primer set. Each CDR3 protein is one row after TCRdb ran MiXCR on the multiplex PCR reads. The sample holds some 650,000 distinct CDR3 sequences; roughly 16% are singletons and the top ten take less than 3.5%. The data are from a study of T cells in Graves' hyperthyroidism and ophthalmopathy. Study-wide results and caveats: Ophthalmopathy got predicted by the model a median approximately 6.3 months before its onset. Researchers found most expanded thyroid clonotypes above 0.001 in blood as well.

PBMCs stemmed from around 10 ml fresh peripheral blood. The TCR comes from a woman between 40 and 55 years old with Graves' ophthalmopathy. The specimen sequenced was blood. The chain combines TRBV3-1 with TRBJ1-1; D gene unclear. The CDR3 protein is CASSQYMNTEAFF. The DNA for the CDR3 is TGTGCCAGCAGCCAATACATGAACACTGAAGCTTTCTTT.